This TCR beta chain was recovered during a study of multiple sclerosis patients with progressive multifocal leukoencephalopathy. In the study overall: Controls were natalizumab-treated multiple sclerosis patients who did not develop PML, sampled longitudinally.

Described time point: before natalizumab initiation. This table comes from immunoSEQ multiplex PCR, and its TCRdb copy is limited to in-frame clones, with some not included. The top ten clones hold over 1.3% of a sample with tens of thousands of clones, about 88% of them seen once. Germline V gene lookup returns CDR1 SGHNT and CDR2 YYREEE (reference sequence). V lost 5 bases to trimming and J lost 6 bases, with 24 bases between them. CDR3 size: 16 residues. The chain combines TRBV5-4 with TRBJ2-7; possible D gene TRBD1, 5 bases. The material sequenced was PBMCs. The origin of this receptor is a human donor with multiple sclerosis. As DNA, the CDR3 is TGTGCCAGCAGTCTAATTGTAACTATGACAGACGCCGAGCAGTACTTC. Protein: CASSLIVTMTDAEQYF.